One sample yielded the 19 T cell receptor beta chains listed below, sequenced in a study of response to subunit inactivated influenza vaccine. TCRdb reprocessed the RT-PCR reads with MiXCR, giving one entry per CDR3 protein. The sample has 550,000 to 800,000 distinct CDR3 sequences; about 15% are singletons. This specimen was PBMCs from blood, taken 12 days after vaccination. All receptors come from a middle-aged man who received an inactivated influenza vaccine.

This sequence joins TRBV24-1 and TRBJ2-1, with D maybe TRBD2 (6 bases). V lost 7 bases and J 8 bases, leaving 20 bases between the germline ends. Germline V gene sequence: CDR1 KGHDR, CDR2 SFDVKD. The CDR3 extends over 15 amino acids. For the CDR3, the DNA is TGTGCCACCAGGGGAATAGCGGAAACCGGGGATGAGCAGTTCTTC. It yields the protein CATRGIAETGDEQFF.

There are many counts of this clonotype. V usage is TRBV28 and J usage is TRBJ1-2; D might be TRBD1 (5 bases). The germline CDR1 and CDR2 sequences are MDHEN and SYDVKM. This CDR3 has 12 residues. V was clipped by 5 bases and J by 4 bases, with 8 bases between them. CDR3 nucleotide sequence: TGTGCCAGCAGTCTAAGGGGCTATGGCTACACCTTC. Translating it yields CASSLRGYGYTF.

This clonotype was recorded at least ten times. The V call is TRBV5-6, the J call TRBJ1-4; 11 nucleotides line up with TRBD1. Per germline, CDR1 SGHDT and CDR2 YYEEEE. Trimming took 0 bases from V and 0 from J; bases not matched to a gene: 1. The CDR3 totals 17 residues. The CDR3 DNA sequence: TGTGCCAGCAGCTTGGTGGGACAGGGGGCAACTAATGAAAAACTGTTTTTT. Its protein product is CASSLVGQGATNEKLFF.

This clonotype was seen only a few times. The rearrangement uses TRBV6-2 or TRBV6-3 and TRBJ2-3, with a tentative D call TRBD1 (6 bases). Germline V lookup: CDR1 MNHEY, CDR2 SVGEGT. V gave up 6 bases and J gave up 2 bases, with 12 bases separating them. This CDR3 is 14 amino acids long. The CDR3 DNA reads TGTGCCAGCAGCTACAGGGATTTCACAGATACGCAGTATTTT. This codes for CASSYRDFTDTQYF.

This chain links TRBV5-6 with TRBJ1-1; TRBD1 agrees at 7 bases. CDR3 length: 15 amino acids. In germline, CDR1 is SGHDT, CDR2 YYEEEE. After removal of 3 bases from V and 3 bases from J, the junction contained 8 bases not matched to a gene. The CDR3 loop is CASSSFDRVDTEAFF. The CDR3 nucleotides are TGTGCCAGCAGCTCGTTCGACAGGGTCGACACTGAAGCTTTCTTT.

A few counts support this clonotype. The chain combines TRBV10-3 with TRBJ2-5, with 9 bases identical to TRBD1. The germline gives CDR1 ENHRY, CDR2 SYGVKD. With 2 bases clipped from V and 5 bases from J, the junction kept 3 bases outside the gene matches. This CDR3 is 14 amino acids long. The CDR3 loop reads CAISEGTGFETQYF. CDR3 nucleotides: TGTGCCATCAGTGAGGGGACAGGGTTCGAGACCCAGTACTTC.

In the case of this clonotype: A much larger clone differs by one base, so this may be a read error. The V gene is TRBV5-1, the J gene TRBJ2-2; D not certain. The V gene's germline CDR1 is SGHRS and CDR2 YFSETQ. CDR3 length equals 14 residues. CDR3 sequence: CASSLEQNTWELFF. The CDR3 DNA is TGCGCCAGCAGCTTGGAACAAAACACCTGGGAGCTGTTTTTT. The variable domain in full, completed from reference TRBV5-1 and TRBJ2-2, reads KAGVTQTPRYLIKTRGQQVTLSCSPISGHRSVSWYQQTPGQGLQFLFEYFSETQRNKGNFPGRFSGRQFSNSRSEMNVSTLELGDSALYLCASSLEQNTWELFFGEGSRLTVL.

The V gene is TRBV12-3 or TRBV12-4, the J gene TRBJ1-2; 8 bases are a match to TRBD1. The CDR3 has 13 amino acids. With 1 base clipped from V and 13 bases from J, the junction kept 8 bases outside the gene matches. The CDR3 DNA sequence: TGTGCCAGCAGTTTAGAGAGACAGGGGAGGTCCACCTTC. It codes for CASSLERQGRSTF.

This clonotype was counted many times. The V call is TRBV7-2, the J call TRBJ2-5, with 13 bases identical to TRBD2. J gave up 9 bases and V 5 bases, and 12 bases lay outside the gene matches. The germline CDR1 and CDR2 sequences are SGHTA and FQGNSA. The CDR3 has 16 residues. In DNA form, the CDR3 reads TGTGCCAGCAGCGGACTAGCGGGGGCCCTCCGCTCTTCCCAGTACTTC. Amino acids: CASSGLAGALRSSQYF. The whole variable domain, remainder taken from reference TRBV7-2 and TRBJ2-5, is GAGVSQSPSNKVTEKGKDVELRCDPISGHTALYWYRQSLGQGLEFLIYFQGNSAPDKSGLPSDRFSAERTGGSVSTLTIQRTQQEDSAVYLCASSGLAGALRSSQYFGPGTRLLVL.

This clonotype has a count of ten or more. V gene TRBV5-1 combines with J gene TRBJ2-1; D could derive from TRBD1 or TRBD2 (5 bases each). The V and J ends lost 0 bases and 4 bases respectively, with 11 bases between them. CDR1 is SGHRS, CDR2 YFSETQ, per germline. The CDR3 is 15 residues long. The CDR3 DNA follows: TGCGCCAGCAGCTTGGATGGGACCCAATACAATGAGCAGTTCTTC. Its protein product is CASSLDGTQYNEQFF.

CDR3 sequence: CASSQQGQGFYEQYF. The CDR3, as DNA: TGTGCCAGCAGCCAACAAGGACAGGGATTTTACGAGCAGTACTTC. The V call is TRBV4-2, the J call TRBJ2-7; TRBD1 matches 8 bases. This CDR3 is 15 amino acids long. J lost 4 bases, V lost 2 bases, and 7 bases had no gene match. The germline V gene encodes CDR1 LGHNA and CDR2 YNFKEQ.

The sample holds a few counts of this clonotype. The chain carries TRBV28 and TRBJ1-1; TRBD1 aligns across 8 bases. Unmatched junction bases numbered 9, after V lost 5 bases and J lost 1 base. The CDR3 totals 16 residues. Germline assignment: CDR1 MDHEN and CDR2 SYDVKM. The CDR3 reads CASSLRAGTGNTEAFF. CDR3 DNA: TGTGCCAGCAGTCTGCGTGCCGGGACAGGGAACACTGAAGCTTTCTTT.

This clonotype was counted only a few times. The chain carries TRBV10-3 and TRBJ2-7; no firm D call. Germline V gives CDR1 ENHRY, CDR2 SYGVKD. This CDR3 has 13 residues. V dropped 4 bases and J dropped 0 bases, with 7 bases sitting between them. The CDR3 loop reads CAISGASSYEQYF. CDR3 DNA: TGTGCCATCAGTGGAGCCAGCTCCTACGAGCAGTACTTC.

In its sample, this clonotype was seen many times. In DNA, the CDR3 is TGCGCCAGCAGCTTGATAACAGCAGATACGCAGTATTTT. As protein: CASSLITADTQYF. This chain joins TRBV5-1 and TRBJ2-3; no firm D call. Germline-derived CDR1 and CDR2 are SGHRS and YFSETQ. This CDR3 contains 13 residues. V lost 1 base, J lost 4 bases, and 7 bases lay in between.

This chain uses TRBV20-1 with TRBJ2-7, with D perhaps assigned TRBD1 or TRBD2 (5 bases each). This CDR3 is 15 amino acids long. Germline V gene sequence: CDR1 DFQATT, CDR2 SNEGSKA (reference sequence). The V gene lost 4 bases and the J gene lost 0 bases, with 16 bases spanning the gap. The CDR3 DNA reads TGCAGTGCTAAGAACCGGGACGGAAGCTCCTACGAGCAGTACTTC. The encoded protein is CSAKNRDGSSYEQYF.

This clonotype was found a few times. V is TRBV30 and J is TRBJ2-6, with no clear D. Germline V gives CDR1 GTSNPN, CDR2 SVGIG (reference sequence). The CDR3 totals 14 residues. V dropped 2 bases and J dropped 4 bases, with 9 bases sitting between them. CDR3 DNA sequence: TGTGCCTGGAGTTTGGCAGCCGGGGCCAACGTCCTGACTTTC. It yields the protein CAWSLAAGANVLTF.

The V gene is TRBV10-3, the J gene TRBJ2-3, with 9 positions matching TRBD2. J was trimmed by 4 bases and V by 6 bases; bases with no gene match: 14. CDR1 and CDR2 (germline): ENHRY, SYGVKD. The CDR3 consists of 17 residues. The CDR3 nucleotides are TGTGCCATCAGATCTCCGGGGGCGGGAGGGATTGCAGATACGCAGTATTTT. It translates to CAIRSPGAGGIADTQYF.

The CDR3, as DNA: TGTGCCAGCAGCCCAGCCCCGGTCCTAGAGCAGTACTTC. It specifies CASSPAPVLEQYF. V gene TRBV7-9 combines with J gene TRBJ2-7; D gene uncertain. V was shortened by 5 bases and J by 7 bases, with 15 bases between the two germline ends. This CDR3 region has 13 residues. Germline lookup yields CDR1 SEHNR and CDR2 FQNEAQ (reference sequence).

This clonotype was picked up a small number of times. The genes are TRBV19 and TRBJ2-5; TRBD2 agrees at 10 bases. The germline CDR1 and CDR2 sequences are LNHDA and SQIVND (reference sequence). CDR3 size: 14 residues. V lost 3 bases to trimming and J lost 6 bases; unmatched junction nucleotides: 4. CDR3 sequence: CASSISSGGKTQYF. CDR3 nucleotides: TGTGCCAGTAGTATCTCTAGCGGGGGAAAGACCCAGTACTTC. Drawing the rest from reference TRBV19 and TRBJ2-5, the complete variable domain is DGGITQSPKYLFRKEGQNVTLSCEQNLNHDAMYWYRQDPGQGLRLIYYSQIVNDFQKGDIAEGYSVSREKKESFPLTVTSAQKNPTAFYLCASSISSGGKTQYFGPGTRLLVL.